This T cell receptor (beta chain) originates from a study of patients and donors after allogeneic stem cell transplantation. TCRdb reanalysed the RT-PCR reads using MiXCR and keeps one entry per CDR3 protein. The data show around 160,000 distinct CDR3 sequences, with 30% seen just once and approximately 3% held by the top ten. Germline CDR1 SGHRS, CDR2 YFSETQ. V dropped 4 bases and J dropped 0 bases, with 16 bases sitting between them. The CDR3 length is 16 residues. The sequence was obtained from a human donor who was either an allogeneic HSCT recipient or a stem cell or donor lymphocyte infusion donor (not recorded which). It is not recorded whose cells these are; they may come from a transplant donor. The sample comprised blood, either unsorted or a sorted T cell fraction (not recorded which). The V gene is TRBV5-1, the J gene TRBJ1-1, with D possibly TRBD1 on 5 matching bases. For the CDR3, the DNA is TGCGCCAGCAGCCAAGGCGGGGGTTGGATGAACACTGAAGCTTTCTTT. Amino acids: CASSQGGGWMNTEAFF. Drawing the rest from reference TRBV5-1 and TRBJ1-1, the complete variable domain is KAGVTQTPRYLIKTRGQQVTLSCSPISGHRSVSWYQQTPGQGLQFLFEYFSETQRNKGNFPGRFSGRQFSNSRSEMNVSTLELGDSALYLCASSQGGGWMNTEAFFGQGTRLTVV.